Shown below are 29 T cell receptor beta chains from a single sample sequenced in a study of blood T cell repertoires in COVID-19. Some clones are missing from TCRdb's copy, which holds only in-frame ones; the method was immunoSEQ multiplex PCR. The repertoire includes about 120,000 clones, 75% to 90% of them detected once, and around a quarter sits in the top ten. What was sequenced was peripheral blood. The receptors were sampled from a man between 65 and 85 years old with active or convalescent COVID-19.

The chain joins TRBV12-3 or TRBV12-4 to TRBJ2-1; D may be TRBD2 (5 bases). V was shortened by 7 bases and J by 10 bases, with 14 bases between the two germline ends. CDR3 length: 12 residues. In nucleotides, the CDR3 is TGTGCCAGCATCGAGAAGGAGGCCGAGCAGTTCTTC. It yields the protein CASIEKEAEQFF.

With respect to this clone: At the DNA level, this CDR3 is encoded by other sequences in the same sample as well. The V gene is TRBV2, the J gene TRBJ2-5, with D uncertain. The V and J ends lost 4 bases and 5 bases respectively, with 8 bases between them. In germline, CDR1 is SNHLY, CDR2 FYNNEI. This CDR3 has 12 residues. CDR3 in amino acids: CASSGPRETQYF. The CDR3 DNA sequence: TGTGCCAGCAGTGGTCCGCGGGAGACCCAGTACTTC.

The chain employs TRBV6-2 or TRBV6-3 and TRBJ2-5; D is possibly TRBD2 (6 bases). The CDR3 has 14 amino acids. Trimming cost V 2 bases and J 5 bases, with 12 bases left between them. Germline-derived CDR1 and CDR2 are MNHEY and SVGEGT. This chain's CDR3 is CASSYVGGRETQYF. The CDR3 DNA sequence: TGTGCCAGCAGTTACGTGGGGGGTCGGGAGACCCAGTACTTC.

V usage is TRBV18 and J usage is TRBJ2-7, with 14 bases that match TRBD2. The V gene end was trimmed by 4 bases and the J gene end by 6 bases; junction bases not matched to a gene: 5. Germline lookup yields CDR1 KGHSH and CDR2 LQKENI. CDR3 size: 15 residues. DNA of the CDR3: TGTGCCAGCTCACAGGGACTAGCGGGAGTCGGCGAGCAGTACTTC. This encodes CASSQGLAGVGEQYF.

V usage is TRBV18 and J usage is TRBJ2-7, with D perhaps being TRBD1 or TRBD2 (7 bases each). The CDR3 is made up of 13 amino acids. Germline loops: CDR1 KGHSH, CDR2 LQKENI. Between the trimmed V and J ends, which lost 6 bases and 3 bases, there was a span of 12 bases. CDR3 DNA: TGTGCCAGCTCCCCAGGGGGGGTCTACGAGCAGTACTTC. Protein product: CASSPGGVYEQYF.

This sequence joins TRBV29-1 and TRBJ1-4, with 7 bases fitting TRBD1. This CDR3 has 14 residues. Looked up from germline, CDR1 is SQVTM and CDR2 is ANQGSEA. The J segment lost 3 bases and the V segment lost 3 bases, leaving 4 bases of the junction unmatched. This chain's CDR3 is CSVEIGTANEKLFF. The CDR3 DNA sequence: TGCAGCGTTGAGATCGGGACAGCTAATGAAAAACTGTTTTTT.

The chain uses TRBV5-1 and TRBJ2-3; D unclear. Germline V gene data show CDR1 as SGHRS and CDR2 as YFSETQ. The V end lost 2 bases, the J end lost 2 bases, and 9 bases lay between the germline ends. This CDR3 region has 14 residues. The DNA of the CDR3 is TGCGCCAGCAGCTTCACTCGATTCACAGATACGCAGTATTTT. Protein product: CASSFTRFTDTQYF.

The chain has TRBV18 and TRBJ1-2; the match to TRBD1 covers 9 bases. The germline V gene has CDR1 KGHSH and CDR2 LQKENI. With V trimmed by 2 bases and J by 4 bases, 5 bases remained unmatched. The CDR3 loop spans 15 amino acids. CDR3 region: CASSPTGQGSYGYTF. CDR3 sequence (DNA): TGTGCCAGCTCACCAACGGGACAGGGTAGCTATGGCTACACCTTC. The complete variable domain, with remaining parts taken from reference TRBV18 and TRBJ1-2, reads NAGVMQNPRHLVRRRGQEARLRCSPMKGHSHVYWYRQLPEEGLKFMVYLQKENIIDESGMPKERFSAEFPKEGPSILRIQQVVRGDSAAYFCASSPTGQGSYGYTFGSGTRLTVV.

The rearrangement links TRBV21-1 to TRBJ2-5; TRBD2 was called by the table and not checked on the DNA. TRBV21-1 is noted as a pseudogene. The CDR3 has 15 residues. CDR3 loop: CASIDYGEHQETQYF. The DNA for the CDR3 is TGTGCCAGCATAGACTACGGGGAGCACCAAGAGACCCAGTACTTC.

V and J are TRBV5-4 and TRBJ1-1; 8 bases agree with TRBD1. The CDR3 extends over 15 amino acids. Germline V gene sequence: CDR1 SGHNT, CDR2 YYREEE (reference sequence). Losses at the gene ends were 4 bases for V and 1 base for J; bases not matched to a gene: 6. For the CDR3, the DNA is TGTGCCAGCAGCCGATTAGGACAGGGGAACACTGAAGCTTTCTTT. Protein: CASSRLGQGNTEAFF.

The rearrangement joins TRBV6-1 to TRBJ2-3; the match to TRBD2 covers 15 bases. With V trimmed by 4 bases and J by 4 bases, 3 bases remained unmatched. The germline V gene encodes CDR1 MNHNS and CDR2 SASEGT. The CDR3 runs 16 residues. DNA for the CDR3: TGTGCCAGCAGTGGGGGACTAGCGGGAGGCCCAGATACGCAGTATTTT. Translated, it gives CASSGGLAGGPDTQYF.

The chain employs TRBV30 and TRBJ1-1, with D possibly TRBD1 on 6 matching bases. The CDR3 runs to 17 residues. CDR1 is GTSNPN, CDR2 SVGIG, per germline (reference sequence). Trimming stripped 0 bases from V and 5 bases from J, with 22 bases between. The CDR3 DNA is TGTGCCTGGAGTGTAGAGCTGGGGGCACCGACTGAGACTGAAGCTTTCTTT. Residues: CAWSVELGAPTETEAFF.

This rearrangement joins TRBV27 to TRBJ1-5, with D unresolved. Trimming removed 4 bases from V and 4 bases from J, with 17 bases in between. The CDR3 runs to 16 residues. From germline, CDR1 is MNHEY and CDR2 SMNVEV (reference sequence). The CDR3: CASSSKQVAFNQPQHF. The CDR3 bases are TGTGCCAGCAGTTCGAAACAAGTAGCCTTTAATCAGCCCCAGCATTTT.

The chain carries TRBV30 and TRBJ2-3; 10 bases fit TRBD1. There are 16 residues in the CDR3. Trimming cost V 0 bases and J 4 bases; bases outside gene matches: 7. Germline V CDR1 and CDR2: GTSNPN, SVGIG (reference sequence). CDR3 bases: TGTGCCTGGAGTGTTGGGGGAGGACAGGGGGCAGATACGCAGTATTTT. Residues: CAWSVGGGQGADTQYF. The full variable domain, completed using reference TRBV30 and TRBJ2-3, is SQTIHQWPATLVQPVGSPLSLECTVEGTSNPNLYWYRQAAGRGLQLLFYSVGIGQISSEVPQNLSASRPQDRQFILSSKKLLLSDSGFYLCAWSVGGGQGADTQYFGPGTRLTVL.

This chain links TRBV29-1 with TRBJ2-7; TRBD1 agrees at 9 bases. After removal of 6 bases from V and 1 base from J, the junction contained 7 bases not matched to a gene. The CDR3 consists of 14 residues. The germline gives CDR1 SQVTM, CDR2 ANQGSEA. The CDR3 spells CSVDAGQGSYEQYF. The DNA of the CDR3 is TGCAGCGTGGACGCGGGACAGGGATCCTACGAGCAGTACTTC.

This clone appeared a single time. The chain employs TRBV3-1 (or the pseudogene TRBV3-2) and TRBJ2-7; possible D gene TRBD2, 7 bases. The germline V and J ends were trimmed by 1 base and 5 bases, with 18 bases remaining between them. This CDR3 has 16 residues. From germline, CDR1 is LGHDT and CDR2 YNNKEL (reference sequence). The CDR3 DNA reads TGTGCCAGCAGCCAAGCCACTGGGGGGGGCCAGGACGAGCAGTACTTC. This sequence encodes CASSQATGGGQDEQYF.

This chain links TRBV24-1 with TRBJ1-1, with 9 bases that match TRBD1. Trimming cost V 7 bases and J 0 bases; bases outside gene matches: 5. In germline, CDR1 is KGHDR, CDR2 SFDVKD. This CDR3 is built from 15 residues. The CDR3 DNA follows: TGTGCCACCAGACCCGGGACAGGGCTGAACACTGAAGCTTTCTTT. Translated, it gives CATRPGTGLNTEAFF.

The count of this clone is one. The J gene is TRBJ1-4, the V gene TRBV18; the D is unclear. The V end was cut by 3 bases, the J end by 6 bases, with 8 bases between. The germline V gene has CDR1 KGHSH and CDR2 LQKENI. The length of the CDR3 is 13 residues. CDR3 in amino acids: CASSPGGDEKLFF. The CDR3, as DNA: TGTGCCAGCTCACCGGGCGGGGATGAAAAACTGTTTTTT.

The rearrangement joins TRBV9 to TRBJ1-3, with a weak D call TRBD1 (5 bases). This CDR3 spans 18 amino acids. From germline, CDR1 is SGDLS and CDR2 YYNGEE. The ends were cut back, 3 bases at V and 0 bases at J, with 19 bases in the middle. The CDR3 spells CASSGEWGKLDSGNTIYF. DNA for the CDR3: TGTGCCAGCAGCGGAGAGTGGGGCAAGTTAGACTCTGGAAACACCATATATTTT.

The rearrangement joins TRBV2 to TRBJ2-1, with D unresolved. With 7 bases removed from V and 8 bases from J, the gap between germline ends came to 18 bases. CDR3 length: 14 amino acids. CDR1 and CDR2 (germline): SNHLY, FYNNEI. The CDR3 nucleotides read TGTGCCAGCAAGGTGGGTAGGCTAGTGGATGAGCAGTTCTTC. Translating gives CASKVGRLVDEQFF.

This chain joins TRBV7-2 and TRBJ2-2; TRBD2 matches at 8 bases. The CDR3 extends over 16 amino acids. Germline CDR1 reads SGHTA; CDR2 reads FQGNSA. J was trimmed by 2 bases and V by 5 bases; bases with no gene match: 7. Here the CDR3 DNA reads TGTGCCAGCAGCCCCCATAGCGGGGTTAACACCGGGGAGCTGTTTTTT. The encoded protein is CASSPHSGVNTGELFF.

The chain recombines TRBV27 with TRBJ1-1, with a possible D match to TRBD1 (6 bases). Germline CDR1 is MNHEY and CDR2 is SMNVEV (reference sequence). This CDR3 comprises 15 residues. Between the trimmed V and J ends, which lost 6 bases and 5 bases, there was a span of 19 bases. The CDR3 protein is CASSFLTGVGTEAFF. DNA for the CDR3: TGTGCCAGCAGCTTCCTGACAGGAGTAGGTACTGAAGCTTTCTTT.

The V call is TRBV2, the J call TRBJ1-5, with 10 bases aligning to TRBD1. The CDR3 sequence is 15 residues long. Trimming at V came to 6 bases and at J to 0 bases, leaving 2 bases not matched to a gene. The germline CDR1 and CDR2 sequences are SNHLY and FYNNEI. CDR3 coding DNA: TGTGCCAGCAGGGGACAGGGGCTTAGCAATCAGCCCCAGCATTTT. This sequence encodes CASRGQGLSNQPQHF.

The chain has TRBV7-9 and TRBJ1-5; D may be TRBD1 (5 bases). The CDR3 is 13 amino acids. Germline V gene sequence: CDR1 SEHNR, CDR2 FQNEAQ (reference sequence). V lost 1 base to trimming and J lost 5 bases, with 6 bases between them. The DNA for the CDR3 is TGTGCCAGCAGCTTAGTAGGGGATCAGCCCCAGCATTTT. Protein sequence: CASSLVGDQPQHF. The variable domain in full, completed from reference TRBV7-9 and TRBJ1-5, reads DTGVSQNPRHKITKRGQNVTFRCDPISEHNRLYWYRQTLGQGPEFLTYFQNEAQLEKSRLLSDRFSAERPKGSFSTLEIQRTEQGDSAMYLCASSLVGDQPQHFGDGTRLSIL.

This clone was picked up one time. The V call is TRBV11-3, the J call TRBJ2-5; 12 positions match TRBD2. V gave up 1 base and J gave up 4 bases; unmatched junction bases: 4. The CDR3 length is 16 residues. CDR1 SGHNT and CDR2 YENEEA come from the germline V gene. In DNA form, the CDR3 reads TGTGCCAGCAGCTTAGGACTAGCGGGAGAAGTAGAGACCCAGTACTTC. Translating it yields CASSLGLAGEVETQYF.

V gene TRBV11-1 combines with J gene TRBJ1-1; no clear D gene. CDR3 length: 14 amino acids. Germline V gene data show CDR1 as SGHAT and CDR2 as FQDESV (reference sequence). Deletions cut 3 bases from V and 1 base from J, with 9 bases between. The CDR3: CASSFERGNTEAFF. The CDR3, as DNA: TGTGCCAGCAGCTTTGAGCGAGGGAACACTGAAGCTTTCTTT.

The chain employs TRBV28 and TRBJ2-7; possible D gene TRBD2, 5 bases. CDR1 and CDR2 (germline): MDHEN, SYDVKM. This CDR3 contains 16 residues. The V end lost 3 bases, the J end lost 1 base, and 16 bases lay between the germline ends. CDR3 region: CASSLGVTGLSYEQYF. CDR3 DNA: TGTGCCAGCAGTTTGGGAGTCACCGGCCTTTCCTACGAGCAGTACTTC.

The chain links TRBV19 to TRBJ2-7; 10 bases map to TRBD2. Germline values: CDR1 LNHDA, CDR2 SQIVND (reference sequence). Germline trimming cut 1 base from V and 4 bases from J; bases unmatched to any gene: 10. The CDR3 has 17 amino acids. In DNA, the CDR3 is TGTGCCAGTAGTATAGGTCTAGCGGGAGCGACTGGATACGAGCAGTACTTC. Amino acids: CASSIGLAGATGYEQYF.

This chain connects TRBV7-9 to TRBJ2-3; no firm D call. The CDR3 is 16 residues long. Germline-derived CDR1 and CDR2 are SEHNR and FQNEAQ (reference sequence). Trimming stripped 5 bases from V and 2 bases from J, with 17 bases between. This chain's CDR3 is CASSQISTAATDTQYF. CDR3 in DNA: TGTGCCAGCAGCCAAATAAGCACAGCTGCCACAGATACGCAGTATTTT.